This T cell receptor beta chain was recovered during a study of blood T cell repertoires in COVID-19. Study details: The United States, Italy and Spain supplied acute and convalescent COVID-19 samples. PBMCs, B-cell-depleted T cells, or T cells provided the cDNA or gDNA that made up the material.

Per the original methods: Cell counts per sample came from amplifying reference gene primers. The assay was immunoSEQ multiplex PCR, and TCRdb's table has in-frame clones only and misses some. V, J and clone size are those of that table, while D and trimming were read from the DNA. This table has around 70,000 clones, 79% appearing once. V dropped 6 bases and J dropped 5 bases, with 13 bases sitting between them. Germline values: CDR1 MNHEY, CDR2 SVGAGI. There are 13 residues in the CDR3. The sample consisted of peripheral blood. This chain connects TRBV6-5 to TRBJ1-1; D unresolved. This TCR derives from a woman between 50 and 59 years old with acute or convalescent COVID-19. The CDR3: CASSPTPGTEAFF. For the CDR3, the DNA is TGTGCCAGCAGCCCAACGCCGGGAACTGAAGCTTTCTTT.